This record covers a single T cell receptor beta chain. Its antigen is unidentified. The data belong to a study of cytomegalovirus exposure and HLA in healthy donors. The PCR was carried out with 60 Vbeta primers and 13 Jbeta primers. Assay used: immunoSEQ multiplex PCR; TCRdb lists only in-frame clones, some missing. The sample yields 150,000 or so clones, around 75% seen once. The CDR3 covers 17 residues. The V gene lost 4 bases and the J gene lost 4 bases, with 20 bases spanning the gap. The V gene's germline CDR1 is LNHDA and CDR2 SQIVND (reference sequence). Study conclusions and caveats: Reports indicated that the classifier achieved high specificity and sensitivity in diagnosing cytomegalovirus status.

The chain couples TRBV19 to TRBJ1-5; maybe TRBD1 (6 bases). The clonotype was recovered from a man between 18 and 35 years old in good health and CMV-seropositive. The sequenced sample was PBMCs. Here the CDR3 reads CASSTGHKAYPNQPQHF. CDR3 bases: TGTGCCAGTAGTACGGGACACAAGGCCTACCCGAATCAGCCCCAGCATTTT.